This T cell receptor (beta chain) was sequenced during a study of blood T cell repertoires in COVID-19. For the study at large: Sites in the United States, Italy and Spain provided acute and convalescent COVID-19 samples. The analysed material was cDNA or gDNA that came from T cells, B-cell-depleted T cells, or PBMCs.

The germline V and J ends were trimmed by 4 bases and 3 bases, with 13 bases remaining between them. The CDR3 is 15 amino acids. Germline V lookup: CDR1 MNHEY, CDR2 SVGAGI. Profiling relied on immunoSEQ multiplex PCR, and the TCRdb table lists in-frame clones only, not all of them. The sample records around 300,000 clones, 90% being singletons. The Seattle site enrolled patients during active infection and followed them longitudinally. The chain employs TRBV6-5 and TRBJ1-5; D is undetermined. Source material: peripheral blood. The receptor's source is a woman aged 40 to 50 with COVID-19, enrolled during active disease. The CDR3 loop reads CASSFLREANQPQHF. The DNA for the CDR3 is TGTGCCAGCAGTTTTCTCCGGGAAGCCAATCAGCCCCAGCATTTT.